This T cell receptor (beta chain) was identified in a study of patients and donors after allogeneic stem cell transplantation. In germline, CDR1 is MGHDK, CDR2 SYGVNS. Trimming shortened V by 2 bases and J by 2 bases, and 7 bases separated the two germline ends. CDR3 length: 13 amino acids. TCRdb processed the RT-PCR reads anew with MiXCR; each CDR3 protein has one entry. The table includes about 410,000 distinct CDR3 sequences, about a sixth detected once. This clonotype was detected a few times. This receptor was obtained from a human donor who was either an allogeneic HSCT recipient or a stem cell or donor lymphocyte infusion donor (not recorded which). It is not recorded whose cells these are; they may come from a transplant donor. The chain links TRBV25-1 to TRBJ2-7; D may be TRBD1 or TRBD2 (6 bases each). Sequences were obtained from blood, either unsorted or a sorted T cell fraction (not recorded which). The CDR3 DNA reads TGTGCCAGCAGTGAAGGGGGGCCCTACGAGCAGTACTTC. Amino acids: CASSEGGPYEQYF.